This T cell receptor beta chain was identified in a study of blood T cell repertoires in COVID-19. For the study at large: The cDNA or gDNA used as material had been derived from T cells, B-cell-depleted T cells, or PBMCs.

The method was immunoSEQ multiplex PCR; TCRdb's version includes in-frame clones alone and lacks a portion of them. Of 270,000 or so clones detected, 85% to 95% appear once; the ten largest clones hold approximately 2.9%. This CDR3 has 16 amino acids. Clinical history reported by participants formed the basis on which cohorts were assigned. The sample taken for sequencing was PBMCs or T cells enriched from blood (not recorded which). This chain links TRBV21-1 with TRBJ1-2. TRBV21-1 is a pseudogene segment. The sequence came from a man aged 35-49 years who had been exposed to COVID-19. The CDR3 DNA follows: TGTGCCAGCAGCAAAGTCGGGACTACCCCGGGGTATGGCTACACCTTC. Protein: CASSKVGTTPGYGYTF.